The clone carrying this T cell receptor (beta chain) was seen a handful of times. The sample originates from a study of shared clonotypes between healthy human individuals. Healthy adults negative for HIV, lacking recent acute infections or vaccinations, served as donors. All participating donors were Caucasian adults from Nashville, Tennessee. The authors ran the assay at deep level. The unsorted PBMC replicate PCRs were performed with roughly 300 ng DNA, tens of thousands of T cell genomes. Profiling relied on immunoSEQ multiplex PCR, and the TCRdb table lists in-frame clones only, not all of them. The sample carries about 520,000 clones, 60% to 80% recorded once. This receptor was taken from a woman between 40 and 55 years old in good health. Some clones in this sample may be carry-over from other donors' samples. Material: PBMCs.

This CDR3 reads CASSPGWEGTSYEQYF. The CDR3 nucleotides read TGTGCCAGCAGCCCAGGATGGGAGGGGACATCCTACGAGCAGTACTTC. The rearrangement links TRBV7-3 to TRBJ2-5, with a weak D call TRBD2 (7 bases). The J call may be faulty, since TRBJ2-7 better matches the DNA end. The germline V gene has CDR1 SGHTA and CDR2 FQGTGA. CDR3 size: 16 residues.